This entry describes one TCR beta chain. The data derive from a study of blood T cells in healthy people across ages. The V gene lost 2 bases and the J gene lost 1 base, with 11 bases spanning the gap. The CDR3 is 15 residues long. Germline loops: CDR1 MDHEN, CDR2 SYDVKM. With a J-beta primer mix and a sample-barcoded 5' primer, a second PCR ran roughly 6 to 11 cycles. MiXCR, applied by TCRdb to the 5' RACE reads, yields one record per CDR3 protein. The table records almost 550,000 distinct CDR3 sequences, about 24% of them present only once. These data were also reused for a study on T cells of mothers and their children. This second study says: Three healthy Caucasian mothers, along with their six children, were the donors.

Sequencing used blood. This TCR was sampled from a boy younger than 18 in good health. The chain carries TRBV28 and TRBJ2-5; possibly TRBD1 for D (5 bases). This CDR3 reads CASSLTPQGQETQYF. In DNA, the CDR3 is TGTGCCAGCAGTTTAACACCCCAGGGCCAAGAGACCCAGTACTTC.